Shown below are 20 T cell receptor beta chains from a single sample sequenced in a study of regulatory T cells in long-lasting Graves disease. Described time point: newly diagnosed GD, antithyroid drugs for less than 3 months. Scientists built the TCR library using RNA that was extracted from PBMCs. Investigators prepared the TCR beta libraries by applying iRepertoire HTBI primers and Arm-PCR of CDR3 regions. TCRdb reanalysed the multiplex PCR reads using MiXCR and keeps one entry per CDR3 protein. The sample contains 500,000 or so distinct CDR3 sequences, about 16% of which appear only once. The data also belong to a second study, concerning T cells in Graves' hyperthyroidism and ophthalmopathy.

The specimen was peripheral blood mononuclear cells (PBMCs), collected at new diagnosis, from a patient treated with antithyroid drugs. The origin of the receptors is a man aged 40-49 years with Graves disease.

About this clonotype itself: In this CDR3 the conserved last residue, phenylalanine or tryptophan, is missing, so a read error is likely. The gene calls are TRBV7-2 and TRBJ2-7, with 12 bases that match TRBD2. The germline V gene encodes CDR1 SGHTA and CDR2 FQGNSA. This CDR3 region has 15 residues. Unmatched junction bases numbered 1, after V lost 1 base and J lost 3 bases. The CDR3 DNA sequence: TGTGCCAGCAGCTTAGTACTAGCGGGAGGCTACGAGCAGTACCTC. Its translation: CASSLVLAGGYEQYL.

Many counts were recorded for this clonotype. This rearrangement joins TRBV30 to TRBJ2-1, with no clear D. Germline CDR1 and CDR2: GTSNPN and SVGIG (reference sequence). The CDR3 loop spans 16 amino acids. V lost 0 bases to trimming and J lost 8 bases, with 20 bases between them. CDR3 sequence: CAWSVIGWARRDEQFF. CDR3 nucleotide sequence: TGTGCCTGGAGTGTGATCGGGTGGGCCCGCCGAGATGAGCAGTTCTTC.

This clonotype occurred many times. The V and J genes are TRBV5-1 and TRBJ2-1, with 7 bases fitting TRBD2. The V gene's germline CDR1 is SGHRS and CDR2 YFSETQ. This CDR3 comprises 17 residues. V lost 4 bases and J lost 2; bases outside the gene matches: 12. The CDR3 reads CASSPRPAGVPYNEQFF. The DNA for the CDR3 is TGCGCCAGCAGCCCACGGCCGGCGGGAGTGCCCTACAATGAGCAGTTCTTC.

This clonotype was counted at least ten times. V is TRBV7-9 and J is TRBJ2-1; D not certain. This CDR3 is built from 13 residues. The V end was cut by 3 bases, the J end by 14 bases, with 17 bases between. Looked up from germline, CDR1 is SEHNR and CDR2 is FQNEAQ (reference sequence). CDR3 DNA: TGTGCCAGCAGCTTGTCAGGCGTTGGGTCGAAGTTCTTC. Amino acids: CASSLSGVGSKFF.

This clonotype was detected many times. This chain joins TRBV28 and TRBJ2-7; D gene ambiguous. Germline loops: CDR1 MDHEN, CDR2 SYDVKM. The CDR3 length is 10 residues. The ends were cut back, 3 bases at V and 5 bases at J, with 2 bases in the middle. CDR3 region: CASSLNEQYF. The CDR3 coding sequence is TGTGCCAGCAGTTTGAACGAGCAGTACTTC.

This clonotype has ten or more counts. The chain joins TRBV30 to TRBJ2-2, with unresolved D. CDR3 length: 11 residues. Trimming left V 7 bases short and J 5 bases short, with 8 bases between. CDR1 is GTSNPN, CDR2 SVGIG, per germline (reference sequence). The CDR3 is CAYLWTGELFF. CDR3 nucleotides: TGTGCCTACCTGTGGACCGGGGAGCTGTTTTTT.

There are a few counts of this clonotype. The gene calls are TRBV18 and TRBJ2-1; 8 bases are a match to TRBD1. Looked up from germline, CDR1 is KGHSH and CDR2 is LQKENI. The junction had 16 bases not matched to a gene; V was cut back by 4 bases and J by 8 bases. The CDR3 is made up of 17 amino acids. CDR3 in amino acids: CASSRFQGAGGRDEQFF. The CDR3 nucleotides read TGTGCCAGCTCACGTTTCCAGGGGGCAGGCGGGCGCGATGAGCAGTTCTTC.

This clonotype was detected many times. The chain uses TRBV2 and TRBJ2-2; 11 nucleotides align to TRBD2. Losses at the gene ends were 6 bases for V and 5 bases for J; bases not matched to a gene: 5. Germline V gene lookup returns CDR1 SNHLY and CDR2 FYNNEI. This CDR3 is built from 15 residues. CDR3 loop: CASSGLAGGTGELFF. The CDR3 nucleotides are TGTGCCAGCAGCGGACTAGCGGGTGGAACCGGGGAGCTGTTTTTT.

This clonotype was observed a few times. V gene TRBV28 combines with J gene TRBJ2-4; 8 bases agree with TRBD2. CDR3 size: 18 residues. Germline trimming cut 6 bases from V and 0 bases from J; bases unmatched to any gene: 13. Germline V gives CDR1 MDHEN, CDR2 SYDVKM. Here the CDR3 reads CASSPSLAGQLAKNIQYF. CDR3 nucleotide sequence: TGTGCCAGCAGCCCAAGCCTAGCGGGTCAACTAGCCAAAAACATTCAGTACTTC.

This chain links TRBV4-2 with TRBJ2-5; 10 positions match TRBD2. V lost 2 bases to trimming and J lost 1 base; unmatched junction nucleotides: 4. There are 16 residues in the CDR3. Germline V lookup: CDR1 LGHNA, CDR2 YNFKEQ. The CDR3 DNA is TGTGCCAGCAGCCAACCTGGGACTAGCGCCCAAGAGACCCAGTACTTC. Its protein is CASSQPGTSAQETQYF.

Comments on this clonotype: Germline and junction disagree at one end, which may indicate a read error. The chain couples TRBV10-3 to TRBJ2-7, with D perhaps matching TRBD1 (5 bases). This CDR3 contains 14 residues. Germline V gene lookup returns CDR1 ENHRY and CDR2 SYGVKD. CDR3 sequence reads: CAISESGRVYKQYF. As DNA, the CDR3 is TGTGCCATCAGTGAGTCGGGCAGGGTCTACAAGCAGTACTTC.

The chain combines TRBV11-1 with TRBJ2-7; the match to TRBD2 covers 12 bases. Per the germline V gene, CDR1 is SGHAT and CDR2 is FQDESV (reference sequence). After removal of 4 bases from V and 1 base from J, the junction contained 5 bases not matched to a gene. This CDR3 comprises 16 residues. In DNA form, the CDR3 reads TGTGCCAGCAGCTCTTCGACTAGCGGGAGATCCTACGAGCAGTACTTC. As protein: CASSSSTSGRSYEQYF.

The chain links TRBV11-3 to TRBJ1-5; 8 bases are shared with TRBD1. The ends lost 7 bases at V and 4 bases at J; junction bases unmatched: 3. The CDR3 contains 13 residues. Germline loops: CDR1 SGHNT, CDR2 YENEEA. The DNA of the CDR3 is TGTGCCAGCACGACAGGGGTAAATCAGCCCCAGCATTTT. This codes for CASTTGVNQPQHF.

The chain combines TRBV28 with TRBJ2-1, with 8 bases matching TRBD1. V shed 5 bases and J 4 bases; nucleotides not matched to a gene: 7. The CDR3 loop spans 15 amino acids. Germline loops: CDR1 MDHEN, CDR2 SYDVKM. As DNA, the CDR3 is TGTGCCAGCAGTAAACAGACAGGGGTATACAATGAGCAGTTCTTC. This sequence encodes CASSKQTGVYNEQFF.

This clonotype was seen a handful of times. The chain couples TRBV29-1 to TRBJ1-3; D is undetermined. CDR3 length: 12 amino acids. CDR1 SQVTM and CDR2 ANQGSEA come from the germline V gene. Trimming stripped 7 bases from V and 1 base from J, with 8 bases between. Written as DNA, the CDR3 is TGCAGCGCCCTCGAGTCTGGAAACACCATATATTTT. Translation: CSALESGNTIYF.

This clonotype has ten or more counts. CDR3 sequence reads: CASSLSGRDWYGYTF. CDR3 nucleotide sequence: TGTGCCAGCAGTTTATCGGGCAGGGACTGGTATGGCTACACCTTC. The chain employs TRBV27 and TRBJ1-2, with TRBD1 as a possible D gene (5 bases). The CDR3 length is 15 residues. Trimming cost V 0 bases and J 5 bases, with 13 bases left between them. The germline CDR1 and CDR2 sequences are MNHEY and SMNVEV (reference sequence).

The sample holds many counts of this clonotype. Written as DNA, the CDR3 is TGTGCCAGCAGTCCTCCCCCCCGGGACACGTACCAAGAGACCCAGTACTTC. This gives the protein CASSPPPRDTYQETQYF. The chain joins TRBV27 to TRBJ2-5; possible D gene TRBD1, 6 bases. Trimming cost V 5 bases and J 0 bases, with 19 bases left between them. Germline CDR1 MNHEY, CDR2 SMNVEV (reference sequence). This CDR3 comprises 17 residues.

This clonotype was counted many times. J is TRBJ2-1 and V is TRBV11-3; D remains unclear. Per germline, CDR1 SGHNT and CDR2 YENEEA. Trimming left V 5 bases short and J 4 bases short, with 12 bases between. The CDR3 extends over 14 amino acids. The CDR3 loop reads CASSPTGGYNEQFF. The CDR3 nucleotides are TGTGCCAGCAGCCCGACGGGCGGTTACAATGAGCAGTTCTTC.

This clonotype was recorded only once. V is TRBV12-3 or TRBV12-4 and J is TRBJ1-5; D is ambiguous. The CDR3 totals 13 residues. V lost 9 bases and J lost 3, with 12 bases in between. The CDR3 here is CARPIGHNQPQHF. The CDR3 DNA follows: TGTGCCAGGCCGATAGGGCACAATCAGCCCCAGCATTTT.

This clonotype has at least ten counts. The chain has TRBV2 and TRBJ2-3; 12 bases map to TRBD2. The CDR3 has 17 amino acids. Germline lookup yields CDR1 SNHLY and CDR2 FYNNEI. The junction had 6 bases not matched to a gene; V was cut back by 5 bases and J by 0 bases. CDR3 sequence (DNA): TGTGCCAGCAGTCGTTCCGGGACTAGCGGGAGCACAGATACGCAGTATTTT. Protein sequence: CASSRSGTSGSTDTQYF.